This T cell receptor (beta chain) derives from a study of T-cell reconstitution after alpha-beta-depleted transplantation in children. The CDR3 contains 16 residues. In germline, CDR1 is LGHDT, CDR2 YNNKEL (reference sequence). J gave up 8 bases and V 6 bases, and 12 bases lay outside the gene matches. The TCRbeta library incorporated unique molecular identifiers. TCRdb reprocessed the PCR reads via MiXCR and lists one record per CDR3 protein. Among about 540,000 distinct CDR3 sequences, approximately 20% were seen once, and the ten largest hold roughly 3.3%. This rearrangement joins TRBV3-1 to TRBJ2-1; 11 positions match TRBD2. The sequence was obtained from a human donor who donated a stem cell graft to a child with acute lymphoblastic leukemia. Sample: PBMCs from the stem cell graft donor, taken from the stem cell graft. CDR3: CASRQRLAGTIYEQFF. The CDR3 DNA reads as TGTGCCAGCAGGCAACGACTAGCGGGAACCATCTATGAGCAGTTCTTC.